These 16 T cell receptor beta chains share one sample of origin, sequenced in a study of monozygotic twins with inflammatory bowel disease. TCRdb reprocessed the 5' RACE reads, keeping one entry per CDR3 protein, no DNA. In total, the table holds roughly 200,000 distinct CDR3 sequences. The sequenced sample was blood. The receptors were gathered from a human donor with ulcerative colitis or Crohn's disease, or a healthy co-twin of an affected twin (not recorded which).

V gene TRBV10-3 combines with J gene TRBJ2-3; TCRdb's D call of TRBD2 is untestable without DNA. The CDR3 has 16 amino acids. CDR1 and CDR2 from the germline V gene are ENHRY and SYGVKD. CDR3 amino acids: CAISAAAATSTDTQYF.

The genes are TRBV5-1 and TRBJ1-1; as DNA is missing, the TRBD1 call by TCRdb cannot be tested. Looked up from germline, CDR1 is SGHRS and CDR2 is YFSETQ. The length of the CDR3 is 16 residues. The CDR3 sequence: CASSLGGAFWGAEAFF.

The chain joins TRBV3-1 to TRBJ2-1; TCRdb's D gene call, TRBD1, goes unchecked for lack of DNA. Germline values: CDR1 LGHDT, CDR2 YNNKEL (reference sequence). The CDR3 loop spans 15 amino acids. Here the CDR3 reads CASMPEGGGSNEQFF.

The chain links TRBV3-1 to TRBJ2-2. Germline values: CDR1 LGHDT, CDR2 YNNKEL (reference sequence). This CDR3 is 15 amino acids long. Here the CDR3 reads CASSQSVGNTGELFF. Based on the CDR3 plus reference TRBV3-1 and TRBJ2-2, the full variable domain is DTAVSQTPKYLVTQMGNDKSIKCEQNLGHDTMYWYKQDSKKFLKIMFSYNNKELIINETVPNRFSPKSPDKAHLNLHINSLELGDSAVYFCASSQSVGNTGELFFGEGSRLTVL.

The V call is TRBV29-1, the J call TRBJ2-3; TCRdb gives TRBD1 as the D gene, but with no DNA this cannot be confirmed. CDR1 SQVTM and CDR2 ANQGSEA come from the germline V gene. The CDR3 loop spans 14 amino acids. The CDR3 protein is CSVAGTRGADTQYF.

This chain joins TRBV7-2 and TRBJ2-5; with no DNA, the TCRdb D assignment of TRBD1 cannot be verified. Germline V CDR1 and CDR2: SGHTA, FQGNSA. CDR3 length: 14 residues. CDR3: CASSLASGRETQYF.

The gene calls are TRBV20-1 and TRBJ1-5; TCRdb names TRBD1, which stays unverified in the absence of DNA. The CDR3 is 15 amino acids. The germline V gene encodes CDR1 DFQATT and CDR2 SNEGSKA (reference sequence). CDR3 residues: CSVTNRDKDHQPQHF.

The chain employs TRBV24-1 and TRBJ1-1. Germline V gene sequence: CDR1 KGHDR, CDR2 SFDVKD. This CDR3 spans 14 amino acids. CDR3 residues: CATSEAGQRAEAFF.

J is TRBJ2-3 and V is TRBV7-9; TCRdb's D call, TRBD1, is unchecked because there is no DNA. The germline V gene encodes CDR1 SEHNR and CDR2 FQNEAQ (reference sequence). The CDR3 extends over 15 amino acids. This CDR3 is CASSWTGGSTDTQYF.

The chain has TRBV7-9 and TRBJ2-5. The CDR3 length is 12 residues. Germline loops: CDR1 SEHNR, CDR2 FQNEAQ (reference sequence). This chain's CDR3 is CASSLLDLAQYF.

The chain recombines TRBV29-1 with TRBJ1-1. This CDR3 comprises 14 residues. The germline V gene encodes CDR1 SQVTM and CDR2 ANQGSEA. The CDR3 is CSVGVGGSNTEAFF.

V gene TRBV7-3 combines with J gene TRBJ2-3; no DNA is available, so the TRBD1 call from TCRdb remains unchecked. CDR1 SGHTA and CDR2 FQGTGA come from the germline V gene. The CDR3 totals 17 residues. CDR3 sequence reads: CASSLRRTGGGTDTQYF.

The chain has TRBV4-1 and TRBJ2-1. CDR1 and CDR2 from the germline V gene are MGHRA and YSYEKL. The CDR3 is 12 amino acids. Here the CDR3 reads CASSQDVNEQFF.

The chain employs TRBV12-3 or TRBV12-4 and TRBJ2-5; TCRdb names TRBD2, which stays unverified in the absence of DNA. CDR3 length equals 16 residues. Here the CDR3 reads CASSLRLAGEGETQYF.

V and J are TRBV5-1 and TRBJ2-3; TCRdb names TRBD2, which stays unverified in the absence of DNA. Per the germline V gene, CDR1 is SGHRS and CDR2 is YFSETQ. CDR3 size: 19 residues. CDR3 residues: CASSPGLAGSGPVTDTQYF.

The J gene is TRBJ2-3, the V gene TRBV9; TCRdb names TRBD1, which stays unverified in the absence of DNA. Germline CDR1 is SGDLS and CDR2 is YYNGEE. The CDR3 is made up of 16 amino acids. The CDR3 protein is CASSVEAGYSTDTQYF.